These T cell receptor beta chains were read from a single sample in a study of a mutant IDH1 vaccine in newly diagnosed glioma. No cognate antigen is known for these TCRs. Measured with immunoSEQ multiplex PCR; TCRdb has only the in-frame clones, and not every one. The top ten clones hold about 4.9% of a sample with over 50,000 clones, less than 85% of them seen once. The starting material was PBMCs, obtained from a glioma patient whose treatment included an IDH1 peptide vaccine. Every receptor here comes from a woman in her thirties or forties with glioma. Some clones in this sample may be carry-over from other donors' samples. CDR3s include the opening cysteine and the closing phenylalanine or tryptophan. Clone sizes are given selectively: once, few, many, or a class where the clone is expanded.

abundance: NA; j_gene: TRBJ1-1; v_gene: TRBV6-5; CDR3aa: CASSYLGGEGEAFF
abundance: NA; j_gene: TRBJ2-3; v_gene: TRBV5-4; CDR3aa: CASSSRGPGNTQYF
abundance: few; j_gene: TRBJ1-5; v_gene: TRBV30; CDR3aa: CAWSGGSGGRNQPQHF
abundance: NA; j_gene: TRBJ1-2; v_gene: TRBV5-1; CDR3aa: CASSLMRGGNYGYTF
abundance: NA; j_gene: TRBJ1-1; v_gene: TRBV11-3; CDR3aa: CASSPGGGRDTEAFF
abundance: few; j_gene: TRBJ2-7; v_gene: TRBV7-2; CDR3aa: CASSDPQGHEQYF
abundance: NA; j_gene: TRBJ2-7; v_gene: TRBV9; CDR3aa: CASSATVLGPRSEQYF
abundance: NA; j_gene: TRBJ1-1; v_gene: TRBV4-1; CDR3aa: CASSQDRAGRAFF
abundance: NA; j_gene: TRBJ1-6; v_gene: TRBV11-2; CDR3aa: CASSLDWGAGADSPLHF
abundance: NA; j_gene: TRBJ1-1; v_gene: TRBV18; CDR3aa: CASSPGQGPNTEAFF
abundance: NA; j_gene: TRBJ1-1; v_gene: TRBV11-3; CDR3aa: CASSLDLDTEAFF
abundance: NA; j_gene: TRBJ2-7; v_gene: TRBV6-1; CDR3aa: CASSLTQAPNYEQYF
abundance: NA; j_gene: TRBJ1-1; v_gene: TRBV7-8; CDR3aa: CASSFPGQKEREAFF
abundance: NA; j_gene: TRBJ2-7; v_gene: TRBV5-4; CDR3aa: CASSNLAGGRDEQYF
abundance: few; j_gene: TRBJ1-2; v_gene: TRBV25-1; CDR3aa: CASSELGTWAF
abundance: few; j_gene: TRBJ1-2; v_gene: TRBV29-1; CDR3aa: CSVAGIYGYTF
abundance: NA; j_gene: TRBJ1-5; v_gene: TRBV30; CDR3aa: CASNAGFGGNQPQHF
abundance: NA; j_gene: TRBJ1-4; v_gene: TRBV19; CDR3aa: CASKLDPKGEKLFF
abundance: once; j_gene: TRBJ2-4; v_gene: TRBV5-6; CDR3aa: CAPPGKNIQYF
abundance: NA; j_gene: TRBJ2-3; v_gene: TRBV7-9; CDR3aa: CASSLGVYGGASTDTQYF
abundance: few; j_gene: TRBJ1-4; v_gene: TRBV19; CDR3aa: CASTEQGANEKLFF
abundance: NA; j_gene: TRBJ1-1; v_gene: TRBV9; CDR3aa: CASVGGGGNTEAFF
abundance: NA; j_gene: TRBJ2-7; v_gene: TRBV5-1; CDR3aa: CASSLDRGYEQYF
abundance: NA; j_gene: TRBJ1-4; v_gene: TRBV7-6; CDR3aa: CASSGRGLPLNEKLFF
abundance: few; j_gene: TRBJ1-1; v_gene: TRBV5-1; CDR3aa: CASSLRRQGQAFF
abundance: NA; j_gene: TRBJ2-3; v_gene: TRBV9; CDR3aa: CASSVVVRGDTQYF
abundance: NA; j_gene: TRBJ2-3; v_gene: TRBV29-1; CDR3aa: CSVEVAFGGGADTQYF
abundance: medium-sized; j_gene: TRBJ1-1; v_gene: TRBV10-3; CDR3aa: CAISERSSTEAFF
abundance: NA; j_gene: TRBJ1-4; v_gene: TRBV4-3; CDR3aa: CASSQEISGGEKLFF
abundance: NA; j_gene: TRBJ2-5; v_gene: TRBV10-3; CDR3aa: CAISAQGETQYF
abundance: few; j_gene: TRBJ1-1; v_gene: TRBV4-3; CDR3aa: CASSQDARANTEAFF
abundance: once; j_gene: TRBJ2-7; v_gene: TRBV4-1; CDR3aa: CASSQHNEQYF
abundance: NA; j_gene: TRBJ2-1; v_gene: TRBV7-8; CDR3aa: CASSLMWDEQFF
abundance: NA; j_gene: TRBJ2-7; v_gene: TRBV14; CDR3aa: CASSQLPSGREQYF
abundance: NA; j_gene: TRBJ2-3; v_gene: TRBV4-3; CDR3aa: CASSQEGSGGAGTQYF
abundance: NA; j_gene: TRBJ1-1; v_gene: TRBV19; CDR3aa: CASSFLGVMNTEAFF
abundance: NA; j_gene: TRBJ2-1; v_gene: TRBV7-9; CDR3aa: CASSGRGGNEQFF
abundance: NA; j_gene: TRBJ2-7; v_gene: TRBV2; CDR3aa: CASSDSYEQYF
abundance: NA; j_gene: TRBJ2-1; v_gene: TRBV9; CDR3aa: CASSVLARNEQFF
abundance: NA; j_gene: TRBJ1-2; v_gene: TRBV27; CDR3aa: CASSLLGGPSNYGYTF
abundance: NA; j_gene: TRBJ1-5; v_gene: TRBV6-5; CDR3aa: CASRGRGYSNQPQHF
abundance: NA; j_gene: TRBJ1-2; v_gene: TRBV6-5; CDR3aa: CASSRARQGIYGYTF
abundance: NA; j_gene: TRBJ2-1; v_gene: TRBV27; CDR3aa: CATRLAGPPGTEQFF
abundance: few; j_gene: TRBJ1-5; v_gene: TRBV18; CDR3aa: CASSPRGGLTQPQHF
abundance: NA; j_gene: TRBJ2-7; v_gene: TRBV30; CDR3aa: CARKQGAKQYF
abundance: NA; j_gene: TRBJ1-3; v_gene: TRBV6-1; CDR3aa: CASSEEDNPGNTIYF
abundance: NA; j_gene: TRBJ2-6; v_gene: TRBV5-4; CDR3aa: CASSMDRASGANVLTF
abundance: NA; j_gene: TRBJ2-2; v_gene: TRBV6-4; CDR3aa: CASSDRYTGELFF
abundance: NA; j_gene: TRBJ2-3; v_gene: TRBV6-5; CDR3aa: CASSPRTSGGTQYF
abundance: NA; j_gene: TRBJ2-1; v_gene: TRBV9; CDR3aa: CASSPRGRGYNEQFF
abundance: NA; j_gene: TRBJ1-1; v_gene: TRBV9; CDR3aa: CASSVTTETEAFF
abundance: NA; j_gene: TRBJ1-2; v_gene: TRBV7-2; CDR3aa: CASSSGQGYGYTF
abundance: NA; j_gene: TRBJ1-2; v_gene: TRBV11-2; CDR3aa: CASSLEGSGNYGYTF
abundance: NA; j_gene: TRBJ2-5; v_gene: TRBV6-5; CDR3aa: CASSYSMGQETQYF
abundance: NA; j_gene: TRBJ1-5; v_gene: TRBV7-2; CDR3aa: CASRRTGGGNQPQHF
abundance: NA; j_gene: TRBJ2-7; v_gene: TRBV30; CDR3aa: CAWSEGGEQYF